Reported below is one TCR beta chain. Its target is unknown. The study made its TCR cDNA through 5'RACE template switching. That step introduced a universal primer site along with UMIs. From the 5' RACE reads, TCRdb called clonotypes with MiXCR, one entry per CDR3 protein. This table has about 310,000 distinct CDR3 sequences, roughly 4% appearing once. Germline V gene sequence: CDR1 SGHTA, CDR2 FQGNSA. This CDR3 has 15 amino acids. Deletions cut 5 bases from V and 0 bases from J, with 13 bases between. This sample was taken from a study of T cells after yellow fever vaccination. The study's findings and limits: In FACS-sorted repertoires, abundant clonotypes from the bulk population could appear as contaminants. Clones from primary vaccination mostly reappeared after the booster (around 96% CD4, under 90% CD8).

The J gene is TRBJ1-1, the V gene TRBV7-2, with D tentatively TRBD1 (5 bases). This TCR was sampled from a man aged 18 to 29 who received the YFV17D yellow fever vaccine. The source material was PBMCs, sampled on the day of the yellow fever booster vaccination. This CDR3 reads CASSRSGGMNTEAFF. The CDR3 DNA reads TGTGCCAGCAGCCGATCGGGGGGAATGAACACTGAAGCTTTCTTT.